A single sample gave rise to the 6 T cell receptor beta chains below, sequenced in a study of CD8 T cells in ankylosing spondylitis. Via MiXCR, TCRdb re-called the 5' RACE reads, giving one row per CDR3 protein. The sample yields approximately 9,700 distinct CDR3 sequences, under 6.5% seen once. Source material: blood, either unsorted or a sorted T cell fraction (not recorded which). The receptor set was obtained from a female donor with ankylosing spondylitis or in good health (not recorded which).

This clonotype has ten or more counts. The chain is built from TRBV9 and TRBJ2-5; D not certain. With 0 bases removed from V and 4 bases from J, the gap between germline ends came to 4 bases. The CDR3 covers 12 residues. From germline, CDR1 is SGDLS and CDR2 YYNGEE. CDR3: CASSVGSETQYF. Here the CDR3 DNA reads TGTGCCAGCAGCGTAGGGTCAGAGACCCAGTACTTC.

This clonotype is medium-sized (0.01 to 0.1%) within its sample. The chain uses TRBV9 and TRBJ1-2, with 7 nucleotides matching TRBD1. Germline V gene sequence: CDR1 SGDLS, CDR2 YYNGEE. The trim removed 4 bases at V and 4 bases at J, leaving 10 bases unmatched. The CDR3 is 15 amino acids. The CDR3 DNA reads as TGTGCCAGCAGCCCACAAGACAGGGCGCTCTATGGCTACACCTTC. Residues: CASSPQDRALYGYTF.

This chain joins TRBV9 and TRBJ1-2, with D perhaps matching TRBD1 (5 bases). This CDR3 contains 15 residues. The V gene lost 3 bases and the J gene lost 4 bases, with 16 bases spanning the gap. CDR1 and CDR2 (germline): SGDLS, YYNGEE. The CDR3 DNA sequence: TGTGCCAGCAGCGCCCAGCCAGGGACTATCTATGGCTACACCTTC. Amino acid sequence: CASSAQPGTIYGYTF.

In nucleotides, the CDR3 is TGTGCCAGCAGCGTAGCTCACGGAGAGACCCAGTACTTC. Translated, it gives CASSVAHGETQYF. The genes are TRBV9 and TRBJ2-5; no firm D call. The V and J ends lost 0 bases and 4 bases respectively, with 7 bases between them. The CDR3 sequence is 13 residues long. Germline values: CDR1 SGDLS, CDR2 YYNGEE.

This clonotype was found many times. V is TRBV9 and J is TRBJ2-2; TRBD1 might be the D (5 bases). Between the trimmed V and J ends, which lost 3 bases and 2 bases, there was a span of 11 bases. This CDR3 region has 15 residues. Germline CDR1 SGDLS, CDR2 YYNGEE. The CDR3 nucleotides are TGTGCCAGCAGCGAACCCAGGGCAAACACCGGGGAGCTGTTTTTT. Translating it yields CASSEPRANTGELFF.

This clonotype was counted many times. V is TRBV9 and J is TRBJ2-1, with 16 bases that match TRBD2. After removal of 0 bases from V and 2 bases from J, the junction contained 5 bases not matched to a gene. The length of the CDR3 is 19 residues. Germline CDR1 SGDLS, CDR2 YYNGEE. The CDR3 DNA is TGTGCCAGCAGCGTAGCGGGACTAGCGGGAGGGCCGGCCTACAATGAGCAGTTCTTC. Its protein product is CASSVAGLAGGPAYNEQFF.